A single sample is the source of the 16 T cell receptor beta chains below, sequenced in a study of cytomegalovirus exposure and HLA in healthy donors. The PCR made use of 60 Vbeta and 13 Jbeta primers. Sequencing used immunoSEQ multiplex PCR; TCRdb keeps in-frame clones, though not all of them. This sample has about 200,000 clones, with roughly three quarters found just once. The sequencing input was PBMCs. These receptors were taken from a woman between 50 and 59 years old in good health and CMV-seronegative.

This clone was observed a single time. The rearrangement uses TRBV7-2 and TRBJ1-5; D gene ambiguous. V dropped 4 bases and J dropped 6 bases, with 16 bases sitting between them. CDR3 length: 15 residues. The germline V gene encodes CDR1 SGHTA and CDR2 FQGNSA. CDR3 sequence (DNA): TGTGCCAGCAGCTCCGGTATCGGAGGCGTTCAGCCCCAGCATTTT. This gives the protein CASSSGIGGVQPQHF. The full variable domain, with the rest looked up from reference TRBV7-2 and TRBJ1-5, is GAGVSQSPSNKVTEKGKDVELRCDPISGHTALYWYRQSLGQGLEFLIYFQGNSAPDKSGLPSDRFSAERTGGSVSTLTIQRTQQEDSAVYLCASSSGIGGVQPQHFGDGTRLSIL.

The chain carries TRBV18 and TRBJ2-2, with 13 bases fitting TRBD2. The CDR3 is 16 residues long. After removal of 4 bases from V and 6 bases from J, the junction contained 5 bases not matched to a gene. Germline lookup yields CDR1 KGHSH and CDR2 LQKENI. CDR3 sequence: CASSLGLAGIAGELFF. Here the CDR3 DNA reads TGTGCCAGCTCACTGGGACTAGCGGGGATCGCCGGGGAGCTGTTTTTT.

The CDR3 here is CASSQEGRPDPYNEQFF. The CDR3 nucleotides are TGCGCCAGCAGCCAAGAGGGGAGGCCTGATCCCTACAATGAGCAGTTCTTC. This chain uses TRBV4-3 with TRBJ2-1; perhaps TRBD2 as D (6 bases). Germline CDR1 and CDR2: LGHNA and YSLEER. The V and J ends lost 0 bases and 2 bases respectively, with 14 bases between them. The CDR3 runs to 17 residues.

The rearrangement links TRBV28 to TRBJ1-5, with a possible D match to TRBD1 (6 bases). The germline gives CDR1 MDHEN, CDR2 SYDVKM. This CDR3 has 12 residues. Trimming stripped 7 bases from V and 15 bases from J, with 19 bases between. The CDR3 sequence is CASNRGGARVHF. The CDR3 bases are TGTGCCAGCAATCGGGGGGGGGCGAGGGTGCATTTT. Using reference TRBV28 and TRBJ1-5 for the parts outside the CDR3, the full variable domain is DVKVTQSSRYLVKRTGEKVFLECVQDMDHENMFWYRQDPGLGLRLIYFSYDVKMKEKGDIPEGYSVSREKKERFSLILESASTNQTSMYLCASNRGGARVHFGDGTRLSIL.

V is TRBV7-2 and J is TRBJ1-1, with D perhaps TRBD1 (5 bases). V lost 5 bases to trimming and J lost 0 bases, with 13 bases between them. The CDR3 has 15 amino acids. Germline CDR1 SGHTA, CDR2 FQGNSA. CDR3 amino acids: CASSASTALNTEAFF. CDR3 bases: TGTGCCAGCAGCGCATCGACAGCGTTGAACACTGAAGCTTTCTTT.

V is TRBV28 and J is TRBJ1-1, with D possibly being TRBD1 (5 bases). The V end lost 10 bases, the J end lost 7 bases, and 19 bases lay between the germline ends. The V gene's germline CDR1 is MDHEN and CDR2 SYDVKM. The length of the CDR3 is 13 residues. CDR3 nucleotides: TGTGCCACCCTGGTTCCGGGGGTTCTTGAAGCTTTCTTT. Its protein product is CATLVPGVLEAFF.

The V call is TRBV5-6, the J call TRBJ2-4, with D perhaps matching TRBD1 (6 bases). Germline V gene sequence: CDR1 SGHDT, CDR2 YYEEEE. Trimming pared 4 bases from V and 0 bases from J, leaving 20 bases between. The CDR3 sequence is 18 residues long. DNA of the CDR3: TGTGCCAGCAGCCCGACCGTGACAGGAATACTAGCCAAAAACATTCAGTACTTC. Amino acid sequence: CASSPTVTGILAKNIQYF.

The gene calls are TRBV18 and TRBJ1-1; D call uncertain. The V and J ends lost 6 bases and 1 base respectively, with 12 bases between them. This CDR3 spans 14 amino acids. Germline V gene data show CDR1 as KGHSH and CDR2 as LQKENI. This chain's CDR3 is CASSRGSGNTEAFF. The CDR3 coding sequence is TGTGCCAGCTCTCGGGGATCTGGGAACACTGAAGCTTTCTTT.

The J gene is TRBJ1-4, the V gene TRBV2; D possibly corresponds to TRBD1 (6 bases). Germline V gene data show CDR1 as SNHLY and CDR2 as FYNNEI. V lost 2 bases, J lost 12 bases, and 7 bases lay in between. The CDR3 runs to 11 residues. CDR3 DNA: TGTGCCAGCAGTGAAAACAGGGAACTGTTTTTT. Its protein product is CASSENRELFF.

The gene calls are TRBV9 and TRBJ2-5, with D possibly being TRBD2 (5 bases). The DNA end is a closer match to TRBJ2-7, so the J assignment may be wrong. The CDR3 is 15 residues long. Germline V gives CDR1 SGDLS, CDR2 YYNGEE. CDR3 amino acids: CASSVAQASSYEQYF. DNA for the CDR3: TGTGCCAGCAGCGTAGCTCAAGCTAGCTCGTACGAGCAGTACTTC.

This clone was detected only once. The gene calls are TRBV12-5 and TRBJ2-5, with a weak D call TRBD2 (6 bases). The CDR3 is 15 residues long. V lost 10 bases to trimming and J lost 2 bases, with 20 bases between them. Germline V gene sequence: CDR1 LGHNT, CDR2 FRNRAP. The CDR3 here is CAKSWRGPKQETQYF. The CDR3 DNA sequence: TGTGCTAAAAGCTGGCGGGGCCCAAAACAAGAGACCCAGTACTTC.

The V and J genes are TRBV6-1 and TRBJ2-5; 8 bases align to TRBD1. Gene TRBJ2-7 matches the end of the DNA better, so the J call may be wrong. Germline V gene data show CDR1 as MNHNS and CDR2 as SASEGT. This CDR3 is 15 amino acids long. The CDR3 protein is CASSGQGRGIYEQYF. DNA of the CDR3: TGTGCCAGCAGTGGACAGGGGCGGGGAATCTACGAGCAGTACTTC.

The rearrangement joins TRBV5-1 to TRBJ2-3, with 8 bases fitting TRBD1. The CDR3 is 15 amino acids. V lost 4 bases to trimming and J lost 5 bases; unmatched junction nucleotides: 9. The germline V gene has CDR1 SGHRS and CDR2 YFSETQ. In DNA form, the CDR3 reads TGCGCCAGCAGCCCACGGACAGGGTGGGGAGATACGCAGTATTTT. Amino acids: CASSPRTGWGDTQYF.

This sequence joins TRBV5-1 and TRBJ1-1, with a weak D call TRBD1 (6 bases). V dropped 4 bases and J dropped 8 bases, with 9 bases sitting between them. The length of the CDR3 is 11 residues. Germline V gene sequence: CDR1 SGHRS, CDR2 YFSETQ. CDR3 region: CASSHGTEAFF. DNA for the CDR3: TGCGCCAGCAGCCACGGGACAGAAGCTTTCTTT.

This chain links TRBV7-3 with TRBJ1-2; TRBD1 might be the D (5 bases). The CDR3 length is 15 residues. Germline CDR1 SGHTA, CDR2 FQGTGA. V was cut by 4 bases and J by 2 bases, with 14 bases left in between. The CDR3 here is CASSSPGPGNYGYTF. CDR3 nucleotides: TGTGCCAGCAGCTCTCCCGGACCAGGGAACTATGGCTACACCTTC.

The chain combines TRBV9 with TRBJ2-1, with a tentative D call TRBD2 (5 bases). Germline V gives CDR1 SGDLS, CDR2 YYNGEE. The V and J ends lost 1 base and 3 bases respectively, with 11 bases between them. The CDR3 length is 15 residues. CDR3 in amino acids: CASSVRVGVYNEQFF. The CDR3 nucleotides read TGTGCCAGCAGCGTACGTGTGGGAGTCTACAATGAGCAGTTCTTC.